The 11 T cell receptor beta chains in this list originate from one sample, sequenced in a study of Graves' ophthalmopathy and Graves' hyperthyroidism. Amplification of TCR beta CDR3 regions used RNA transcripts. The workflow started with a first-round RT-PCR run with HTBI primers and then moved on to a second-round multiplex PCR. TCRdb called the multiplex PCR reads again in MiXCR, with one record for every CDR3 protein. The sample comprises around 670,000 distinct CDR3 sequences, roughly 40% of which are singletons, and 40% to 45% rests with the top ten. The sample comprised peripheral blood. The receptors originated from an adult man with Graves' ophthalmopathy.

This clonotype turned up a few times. Here the CDR3 DNA reads TGTGCCAGCAGCCGTAAAACAGGCTCGAATAACTATGGCTACACCTTC. As protein: CASSRKTGSNNYGYTF. This chain joins TRBV24-1 and TRBJ1-2, with D tentatively TRBD1 (5 bases). Germline CDR1 reads KGHDR; CDR2 reads SFDVKD. The V gene lost 11 bases and the J gene lost 1 base, with 22 bases spanning the gap. This CDR3 is built from 16 residues.

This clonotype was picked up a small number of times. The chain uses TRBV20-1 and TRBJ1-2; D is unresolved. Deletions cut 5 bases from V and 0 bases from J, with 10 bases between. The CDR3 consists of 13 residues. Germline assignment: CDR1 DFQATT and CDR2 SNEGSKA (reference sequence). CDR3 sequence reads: CSAAISANYGYTF. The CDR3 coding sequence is TGCAGTGCTGCCATATCGGCTAACTATGGCTACACCTTC.

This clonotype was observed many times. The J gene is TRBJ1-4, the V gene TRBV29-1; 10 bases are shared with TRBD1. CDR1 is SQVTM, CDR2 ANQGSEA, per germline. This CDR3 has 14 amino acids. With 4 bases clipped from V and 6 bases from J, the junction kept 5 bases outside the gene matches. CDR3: CSVALGTGDEKLFF. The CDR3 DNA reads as TGCAGCGTTGCTTTAGGGACAGGGGATGAAAAACTGTTTTTT.

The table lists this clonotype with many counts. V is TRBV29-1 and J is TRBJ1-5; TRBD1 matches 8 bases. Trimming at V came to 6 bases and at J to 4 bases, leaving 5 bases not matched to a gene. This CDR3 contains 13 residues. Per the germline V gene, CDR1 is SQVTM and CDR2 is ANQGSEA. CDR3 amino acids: CSVGQGENQPQHF. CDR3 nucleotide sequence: TGCAGCGTCGGACAGGGTGAAAATCAGCCCCAGCATTTT.

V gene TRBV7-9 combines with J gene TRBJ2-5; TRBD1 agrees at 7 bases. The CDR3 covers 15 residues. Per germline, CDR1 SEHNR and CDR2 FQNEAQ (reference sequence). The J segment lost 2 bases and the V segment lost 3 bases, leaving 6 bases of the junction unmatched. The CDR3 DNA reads TGTGCCAGCAGCTTGGGACAGTCTGAACAAGAGACCCAGTACTTC. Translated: CASSLGQSEQETQYF.

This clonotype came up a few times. The CDR3 protein is CATSTGTGDQPQHF. CDR3 sequence (DNA): TGTGCCACCAGTACAGGGACAGGGGATCAGCCCCAGCATTTT. This chain joins TRBV24-1 and TRBJ1-5; TRBD1 matches at 10 bases. This CDR3 is built from 14 residues. V dropped 6 bases and J dropped 5; count of bases not matched to a gene: 3. CDR1 and CDR2 (germline): KGHDR, SFDVKD.

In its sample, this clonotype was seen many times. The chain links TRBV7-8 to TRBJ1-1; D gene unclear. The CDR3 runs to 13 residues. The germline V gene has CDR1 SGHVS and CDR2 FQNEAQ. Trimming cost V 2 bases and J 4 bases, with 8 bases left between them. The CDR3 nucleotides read TGTGCCAGCAGCTTAACCAGCAGCACTGAAGCTTTCTTT. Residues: CASSLTSSTEAFF.

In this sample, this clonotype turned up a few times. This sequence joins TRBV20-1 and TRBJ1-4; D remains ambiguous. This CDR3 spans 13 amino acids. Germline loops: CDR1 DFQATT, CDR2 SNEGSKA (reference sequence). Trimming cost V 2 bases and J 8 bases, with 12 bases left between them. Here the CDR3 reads CSARRNIEEKLFF. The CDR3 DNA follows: TGCAGTGCTAGACGGAACATAGAAGAAAAACTGTTTTTT.

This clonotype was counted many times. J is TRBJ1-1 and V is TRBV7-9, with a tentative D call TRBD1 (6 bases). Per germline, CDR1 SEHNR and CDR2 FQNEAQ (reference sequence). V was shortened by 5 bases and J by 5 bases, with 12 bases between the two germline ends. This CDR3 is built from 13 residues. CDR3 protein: CASSIQGGTEAFF. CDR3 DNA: TGTGCCAGCAGCATACAGGGAGGGACTGAAGCTTTCTTT.

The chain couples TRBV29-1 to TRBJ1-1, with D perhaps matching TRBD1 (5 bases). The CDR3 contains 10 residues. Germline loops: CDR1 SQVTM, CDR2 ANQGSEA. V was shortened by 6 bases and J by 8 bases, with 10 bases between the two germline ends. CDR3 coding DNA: TGCAGCGTGGTAGGGGTAGAAGCTTTCTTT. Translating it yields CSVVGVEAFF.

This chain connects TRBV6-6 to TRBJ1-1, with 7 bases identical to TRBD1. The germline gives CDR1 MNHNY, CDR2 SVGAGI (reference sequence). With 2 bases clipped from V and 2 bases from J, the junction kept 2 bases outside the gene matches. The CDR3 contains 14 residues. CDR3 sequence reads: CASSYRTGNTEAFF. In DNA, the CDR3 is TGTGCCAGCAGTTACAGGACAGGAAACACTGAAGCTTTCTTT.